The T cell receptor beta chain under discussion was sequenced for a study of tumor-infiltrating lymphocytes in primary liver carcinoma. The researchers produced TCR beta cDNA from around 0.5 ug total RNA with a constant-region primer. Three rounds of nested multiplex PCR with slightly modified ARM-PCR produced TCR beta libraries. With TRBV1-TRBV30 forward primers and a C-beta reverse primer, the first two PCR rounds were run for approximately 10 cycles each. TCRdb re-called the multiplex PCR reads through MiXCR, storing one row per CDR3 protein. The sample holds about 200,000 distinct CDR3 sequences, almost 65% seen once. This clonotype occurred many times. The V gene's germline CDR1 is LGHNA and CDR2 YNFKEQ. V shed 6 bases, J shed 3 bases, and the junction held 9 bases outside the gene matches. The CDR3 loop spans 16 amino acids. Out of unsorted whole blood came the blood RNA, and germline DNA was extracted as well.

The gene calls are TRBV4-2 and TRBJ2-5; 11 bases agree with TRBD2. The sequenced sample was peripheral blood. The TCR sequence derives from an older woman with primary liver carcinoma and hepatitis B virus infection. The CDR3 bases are TGTGCCAGCAGTCCCTTAGCGGGAGGGCCCGAAGAGACCCAGTACTTC. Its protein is CASSPLAGGPEETQYF.